This TCR beta chain was recorded in a study of T cells in localized non-small cell lung cancer. Overall study results and limits: Across samples, adjacent lung featured a median roughly 60 of the top 100 tumor clones. A higher density of T cells in blood coincided with extended overall survival.

In the case of this clone: As yet, its antigen is unknown.

Assay used: immunoSEQ multiplex PCR; TCRdb lists only in-frame clones, some missing. The table lists approximately 18,000 clones, around 86% of them singletons. CDR1 and CDR2 (germline): ENHRY, SYGVKD. V lost 6 bases, J lost 0 bases, and 13 bases lay in between. The length of the CDR3 is 15 residues. The clonotype was recovered from an older female donor with stage I lung adenocarcinoma. This chain links TRBV10-3 with TRBJ2-3; TRBD1 is a possible D gene (6 bases). The material sequenced was peripheral blood, taken before any cancer treatment. For the CDR3, the DNA is TGTGCCATCAGAGGGGGATCCGCTAGCACAGATACGCAGTATTTT. As protein: CAIRGGSASTDTQYF.